A single sample is the source of the 32 T cell receptor beta chains below, sequenced in a study of long-term antiretroviral therapy in people with HIV. Running of the v3.0 immunoSEQ assay took place at survey level. The repertoire was sequenced with immunoSEQ multiplex PCR; TCRdb's copy has only in-frame clones and lacks some. The sample has about 25,000 clones; less than 80% are singletons. Source: unsorted PBMCs, taken 1.1 years before starting antiretroviral therapy. These receptors were taken from a woman aged 40-49 years with HIV.

CDR3 in DNA: TGTGCCACCAGCCCCAAGCCCGGGGGACACACTGAAGCTTTCTTT. Residues: CATSPKPGGHTEAFF. The chain is built from TRBV15 and TRBJ1-1; tentatively, D is TRBD1 (5 bases). CDR3 length: 15 amino acids. Trimming shortened V by 5 bases and J by 3 bases, and 16 bases separated the two germline ends. Germline V gene data show CDR1 as LNHNV and CDR2 as YYDKDF (reference sequence). Together with reference TRBV15 and TRBJ1-1, the CDR3 gives the full variable domain: DAMVIQNPRYQVTQFGKPVTLSCSQTLNHNVMYWYQQKSSQAPKLLFHYYDKDFNNEADTPDNFQSRRPNTSFCFLDIRSPGLGDTAMYLCATSPKPGGHTEAFFGQGTRLTVV.

The rearrangement uses TRBV9 and TRBJ1-3; maybe TRBD1 (6 bases). This CDR3 has 16 amino acids. Germline V gene sequence: CDR1 SGDLS, CDR2 YYNGEE. V lost 4 bases and J lost 0, with 14 bases in between. CDR3 residues: CASSPSGQRSGNTIYF. The CDR3 DNA reads as TGTGCCAGCAGCCCCTCCGGACAGCGCTCTGGAAACACCATATATTTT.

The rearrangement joins TRBV7-2 to TRBJ1-3; D ambiguous. The CDR3 spans 13 residues. Trimming cost V 1 base and J 4 bases, with 5 bases left between them. Germline values: CDR1 SGHTA, CDR2 FQGNSA. CDR3 bases: TGTGCCAGCAGCTTAGACCAGGGAAACACCATATATTTT. It is translated as CASSLDQGNTIYF.

The chain carries TRBV5-1 and TRBJ2-1; TRBD1 or TRBD2 may be the D gene (5 bases each). The germline V and J ends were trimmed by 4 bases and 4 bases, with 9 bases remaining between them. Per germline, CDR1 SGHRS and CDR2 YFSETQ. This CDR3 spans 13 amino acids. CDR3 amino acids: CASSRDVYNEQFF. CDR3 DNA: TGCGCCAGCAGCCGGGACGTATACAATGAGCAGTTCTTC.

The V gene is TRBV5-1, the J gene TRBJ2-3; a possible D gene is TRBD1 (5 bases). CDR1 and CDR2 (germline): SGHRS, YFSETQ. This CDR3 has 14 amino acids. V was trimmed by 0 bases and J by 6 bases, leaving 11 bases between them. The CDR3 reads CASSLGTGRDTQYF. The CDR3, as DNA: TGCGCCAGCAGCTTGGGCACAGGTCGGGATACGCAGTATTTT.

This clone was observed once. The CDR3 DNA follows: TGTGCCAGCAGTGGGACCGGTGAAAAACTGTTTTTT. Translated, it gives CASSGTGEKLFF. The gene calls are TRBV2 and TRBJ1-4; the D is unclear. The V gene's germline CDR1 is SNHLY and CDR2 FYNNEI. Trimming left V 4 bases short and J 7 bases short, with 7 bases between. The CDR3 sequence is 12 residues long.

V usage is TRBV5-1 and J usage is TRBJ1-2; 7 bases align to TRBD1. Germline-derived CDR1 and CDR2 are SGHRS and YFSETQ. The V gene end was trimmed by 4 bases and the J gene end by 7 bases; junction bases not matched to a gene: 10. The CDR3 loop spans 14 amino acids. The CDR3 DNA follows: TGCGCCAGCAGCGGAGCCGGGACAGTGGTTGGCTACACCTTC. Its translation: CASSGAGTVVGYTF.

There are a few counts of this clone. The chain is built from TRBV19 and TRBJ2-2, with TRBD1 matching 9 bases. After removal of 3 bases from V and 7 bases from J, the junction contained 9 bases not matched to a gene. The CDR3 is made up of 16 amino acids. Looked up from germline, CDR1 is LNHDA and CDR2 is SQIVND (reference sequence). The CDR3 region has the DNA TGTGCCAGTAGTATCGGAGACAGGGGGAATTACGGGGAGCTGTTTTTT. It encodes CASSIGDRGNYGELFF.

V and J are TRBV7-9 and TRBJ1-1, with 11 positions matching TRBD1. CDR3 length: 13 amino acids. From germline, CDR1 is SEHNR and CDR2 FQNEAQ (reference sequence). J lost 4 bases, V lost 7 bases, and 2 bases had no gene match. The CDR3: CASTGTGGTEAFF. In DNA form, the CDR3 reads TGTGCCAGCACCGGGACAGGGGGCACTGAAGCTTTCTTT. Drawing the rest from reference TRBV7-9 and TRBJ1-1, the complete variable domain is DTGVSQNPRHKITKRGQNVTFRCDPISEHNRLYWYRQTLGQGPEFLTYFQNEAQLEKSRLLSDRFSAERPKGSFSTLEIQRTEQGDSAMYLCASTGTGGTEAFFGQGTRLTVV.

The genes are TRBV19 and TRBJ2-3; 8 nucleotides line up with TRBD2. CDR1 is LNHDA and CDR2 is SQIVND in the germline V gene (reference sequence). The junction had 14 bases not matched to a gene; V was cut back by 10 bases and J by 2 bases. This CDR3 is built from 16 residues. This CDR3 reads CATTSGTRGLTDTQYF. The CDR3 bases are TGTGCCACCACCTCCGGGACTAGAGGTCTCACAGATACGCAGTATTTT.

The V gene is TRBV18, the J gene TRBJ1-5; the D gene is possibly TRBD1 (5 bases). The CDR3 extends over 16 amino acids. CDR1 is KGHSH, CDR2 LQKENI, per germline. Trimming removed 3 bases at V and 5 bases at J, with 17 bases between. CDR3 nucleotide sequence: TGTGCCAGCTCACCCCTCGGGGGTTGGGGCGATCAGCCCCAGCATTTT. This translates into CASSPLGGWGDQPQHF.

The V gene is TRBV4-3, the J gene TRBJ2-2; D may be TRBD1 (6 bases). From germline, CDR1 is LGHNA and CDR2 YSLEER. V was pared by 0 bases and J by 2 bases, with 7 bases between. The CDR3 totals 15 residues. The CDR3 region is CASSQEGTNTGELFF. The DNA for the CDR3 is TGCGCCAGCAGCCAAGAAGGGACAAACACCGGGGAGCTGTTTTTT.

This clone was seen just once. This chain uses TRBV4-2 with TRBJ1-6, with D unresolved. The CDR3 is 17 residues long. Germline assignment: CDR1 LGHNA and CDR2 YNFKEQ. The V end was cut by 0 bases, the J end by 0 bases, with 9 bases between. In DNA, the CDR3 is TGTGCCAGCAGCCAAGATTCCGGGTCCTCCTATAATTCACCCCTCCACTTT. Translation gives CASSQDSGSSYNSPLHF.

V and J are TRBV7-8 and TRBJ1-4; weak D call: TRBD1 (5 bases). Germline V gene data show CDR1 as SGHVS and CDR2 as FQNEAQ. The length of the CDR3 is 19 residues. The V gene lost 0 bases and the J gene lost 5 bases, with 22 bases spanning the gap. The CDR3 sequence is CASSLAQTQAATRNEKLFF. CDR3 bases: TGTGCCAGCAGCTTAGCGCAAACACAGGCCGCTACCCGCAATGAAAAACTGTTTTTT.

The J gene is TRBJ1-1, the V gene TRBV5-6; D perhaps matches TRBD1 (6 bases). This CDR3 comprises 14 residues. The V and J ends lost 2 bases and 6 bases respectively, with 14 bases between them. Germline V CDR1 and CDR2: SGHDT, YYEEEE. The CDR3 region is CASSFNRALSEAFF. In DNA form, the CDR3 reads TGTGCCAGCAGCTTTAACAGGGCACTATCTGAAGCTTTCTTT.

The chain carries TRBV5-4 and TRBJ2-7; a weak D match, TRBD1 (5 bases). Germline V gene data show CDR1 as SGHNT and CDR2 as YYREEE (reference sequence). The CDR3 sequence is 14 residues long. Trimming took 4 bases from V and 0 from J, leaving 11 bases between them. CDR3 nucleotides: TGTGCCAGCAGCGAGACAGCCCACTCCTACGAGCAGTACTTC. The encoded protein is CASSETAHSYEQYF.

This sequence joins TRBV11-3 and TRBJ2-5; 11 bases agree with TRBD2. V dropped 1 base and J dropped 1; count of bases not matched to a gene: 2. The CDR3 extends over 16 amino acids. The germline CDR1 and CDR2 sequences are SGHNT and YENEEA. CDR3 protein: CASSLGLAGGQETQYF. In DNA, the CDR3 is TGTGCCAGCAGCTTAGGGCTAGCGGGGGGCCAAGAGACCCAGTACTTC.

Only one count was recorded for this clone. The V gene is TRBV2, the J gene TRBJ2-7; 11 positions agree with TRBD1. The CDR3 contains 13 residues. The germline V gene encodes CDR1 SNHLY and CDR2 FYNNEI. The V gene end was trimmed by 10 bases and the J gene end by 5 bases; junction bases not matched to a gene: 7. Here the CDR3 DNA reads TGTGCCATACAGGACAGGGGGCCCCACGAGCAGTACTTC. Translated, it gives CAIQDRGPHEQYF.

The chain uses TRBV7-9 and TRBJ1-2; D ambiguous. Germline CDR1 SEHNR, CDR2 FQNEAQ (reference sequence). The V end was cut by 2 bases, the J end by 2 bases, with 3 bases between. This CDR3 comprises 12 residues. The CDR3 nucleotides are TGTGCCAGCAGCTTATTGAACTATGGCTACACCTTC. As protein: CASSLLNYGYTF.

The chain has TRBV7-2 and TRBJ2-7, with 9 bases fitting TRBD1. CDR1 is SGHTA, CDR2 FQGNSA, per germline. The CDR3 covers 14 residues. After removal of 3 bases from V and 4 bases from J, the junction contained 4 bases not matched to a gene. The CDR3 region has the DNA TGTGCCAGCAGCTTCCGGGACAGGGCATACGAGCAGTACTTC. Its translation: CASSFRDRAYEQYF.

The chain links TRBV5-4 to TRBJ1-1; D remains ambiguous. The CDR3 has 15 residues. Trimming took 0 bases from V and 6 from J, leaving 15 bases between them. CDR1 is SGHNT and CDR2 is YYREEE in the germline V gene (reference sequence). The chain's CDR3 is CASSLDVGLEAEAFF. The CDR3 DNA reads TGTGCCAGCAGCTTGGATGTGGGGTTAGAGGCTGAAGCTTTCTTT. Looking up the rest from reference TRBV5-4 and TRBJ1-1 gives the full variable domain: ETGVTQSPTHLIKTRGQQVTLRCSSQSGHNTVSWYQQALGQGPQFIFQYYREEENGRGNFPPRFSGLQFPNYSSELNVNALELDDSALYLCASSLDVGLEAEAFFGQGTRLTVV.

In its sample, this clone was seen a few times. Mismatch with germline at one junction end may stem from a read error. The chain carries TRBV2 and TRBJ2-3; 8 nucleotides line up with TRBD1. CDR1 is SNHLY, CDR2 FYNNEI, per germline. CDR3 length: 12 residues. The CDR3 here is CASRDLDRALNF. The CDR3 DNA reads as TGTGCCAGCAGGGACCTGGACAGGGCTCTAAACTTT.

The chain combines TRBV29-1 with TRBJ1-1; TRBD1 might be the D (5 bases). Trimming stripped 7 bases from V and 4 bases from J, with 16 bases between. CDR1 SQVTM and CDR2 ANQGSEA come from the germline V gene. The CDR3 has 13 amino acids. The CDR3 loop is CSADPGGGTEAFF. CDR3 nucleotides: TGCAGCGCCGACCCGGGGGGAGGCACTGAAGCTTTCTTT.

The V gene is TRBV2, the J gene TRBJ2-2, with unresolved D. CDR1 is SNHLY and CDR2 is FYNNEI in the germline V gene. V lost 7 bases, J lost 0 bases, and 6 bases lay in between. This CDR3 is built from 13 residues. CDR3 DNA: TGTGCCAGCATTGCCCCGAACACCGGGGAGCTGTTTTTT. This gives the protein CASIAPNTGELFF.

The chain employs TRBV7-2 and TRBJ1-5; D gene unclear. In germline, CDR1 is SGHTA, CDR2 FQGNSA. The CDR3 is made up of 16 amino acids. V lost 5 bases, J lost 0 bases, and 14 bases lay in between. CDR3 coding DNA: TGTGCCAGCAGCCCTCGTGAGGACTATAGCAATCAGCCCCAGCATTTT. Encoded protein: CASSPREDYSNQPQHF.

J is TRBJ2-3 and V is TRBV7-2, with TRBD2 matching over 7 bases. V trimming: 6 bases; J trimming: 6 bases; junction bases outside the gene matches: 9. Per the germline V gene, CDR1 is SGHTA and CDR2 is FQGNSA. The CDR3 spans 14 residues. For the CDR3, the DNA is TGTGCCAGCAGTCTAGGACTAGTTAAGGATACGCAGTATTTT. This sequence encodes CASSLGLVKDTQYF.

The gene calls are TRBV4-1 and TRBJ2-7; perhaps D is TRBD1 or TRBD2 (6 bases each). Germline loops: CDR1 MGHRA, CDR2 YSYEKL. Trimming took off 0 bases at V and 3 bases at J, with 18 bases between the two ends. This CDR3 contains 17 residues. CDR3 sequence (DNA): TGCGCCAGCAGCCAAGATAGTATGGGGGGCCGATACTACGAGCAGTACTTC. Protein: CASSQDSMGGRYYEQYF.

The genes are TRBV5-4 and TRBJ1-2; D is unclear. V gave up 4 bases and J gave up 8 bases, with 21 bases separating them. The CDR3 consists of 15 residues. The V gene's germline CDR1 is SGHNT and CDR2 YYREEE (reference sequence). In DNA form, the CDR3 reads TGTGCCAGCAGCCTGGCGGTGGAGGGCGCGGTAGGCTACACCTTC. Amino acid sequence: CASSLAVEGAVGYTF.

V is TRBV19 and J is TRBJ1-2, with D perhaps TRBD1 (5 bases). CDR1 LNHDA and CDR2 SQIVND come from the germline V gene (reference sequence). CDR3 length: 14 residues. The V and J ends lost 5 bases and 2 bases respectively, with 12 bases between them. The CDR3 sequence is CASSPQGVNYGYTF. The CDR3 DNA is TGTGCCAGTAGTCCCCAGGGAGTCAACTATGGCTACACCTTC.

The CDR3 region has the DNA TGTGCCAGCAGCTTAGAGGCGGGGTCCCCGGAGACCCAGTACTTC. Residues: CASSLEAGSPETQYF. This sequence joins TRBV11-3 and TRBJ2-5, with a weak D call TRBD2 (6 bases). CDR1 and CDR2 (germline): SGHNT, YENEEA. The ends were cut back, 0 bases at V and 5 bases at J, with 13 bases in the middle. CDR3 length: 15 amino acids. Full variable domain (remainder filled in from reference TRBV11-3 and TRBJ2-5): EAGVVQSPRYKIIEKKQPVAFWCNPISGHNTLYWYLQNLGQGPELLIRYENEEAVDDSQLPKDRFSAERLKGVDSTLKIQPAELGDSAVYLCASSLEAGSPETQYFGPGTRLLVL.

The V gene is TRBV7-9, the J gene TRBJ1-1; 11 bases map to TRBD1. The CDR3 sequence is 15 residues long. Germline V gene lookup returns CDR1 SEHNR and CDR2 FQNEAQ (reference sequence). The ends lost 2 bases at V and 3 bases at J; junction bases unmatched: 2. The CDR3 loop is CASSLWGQGDTEAFF. In DNA, the CDR3 is TGTGCCAGCAGCTTATGGGGACAGGGGGACACTGAAGCTTTCTTT.

This clone was recorded once. CDR3 bases: TGTGCCTGTGAACAGACTGAAGCTTTCTTT. Translating it yields CACEQTEAFF. The V and J genes are TRBV30 and TRBJ1-1; D unresolved. This CDR3 is built from 10 residues. In germline, CDR1 is GTSNPN, CDR2 SVGIG (reference sequence). With 6 bases removed from V and 5 bases from J, the gap between germline ends came to 7 bases.